This TCR beta chain came from a study (dated by TCRdb to about 2015). With regard to the full study: The study tested whether tumor-infiltrating Tregs in breast cancer are recruited from blood Tregs or converted in situ from other CD4+ T cell subsets. What the work shows at the level of the full study, not this receptor alone: The TCR alpha and beta sequences of tumor-infiltrating Tregs showed the greatest overlap with tumor naive CD4+ T cells, followed by blood naive CD4+ T cells. In terms of TCR gene usage, tumor memory CD4+ T cells clustered together with blood and lymph node memory CD4+ cells, as well as with lymph node naive CD4+ cells. The validation in the larger cohort was limited to a single TCR beta V-J rearrangement instead of whole repertoires.

Looking up the germline V gene yields CDR1 MNHEY and CDR2 SVGEGT. Counted from cysteine to phenylalanine, this CDR3 has 11 amino acids. Left in the record is the CDR3 DNA by itself, 33 bases read in frame from the first base. As regards this clonotype: No antigen is known for it. A much more abundant neighbour one base away suggests this may be a read error.

The memory CD4+ T cell population was isolated based on a CD4+CD45RO+CD25- phenotype. Tregs, naive and memory CD4+ T cells from tumor, blood and ipsilateral draining lymph nodes of roughly 5 breast cancer patients underwent full-length TCR alpha and beta sequencing. Tumor tissue and lymph nodes obtained by ipsilateral axillary dissection were perfused with PBS, cut into small pieces and digested using collagenase I and hyaluronidase. Mononuclear cells from lymph nodes or approximately 46 ml of peripheral blood were isolated by Ficoll density gradient centrifugation. A purity exceeding 90% was confirmed by FACS for the sorted cell populations. Amplification of full-length TCR variable regions was done by 5' RACE PCR using constant-region reverse primers, and this step was followed by semi-nested PCR with Nested Universal Primer A. Using the ReliaPrep RNA Cell Miniprep System, total RNA was extracted, and the SMARTer RACE 5'/3' Kit was then used to reverse transcribe the RNA into 5'RACE-ready cDNA. Multiplex adaptors were used to barcode the full-length TCR alpha and beta libraries, which were then sequenced on an Illumina MiSeq. Concerning the study's data processing: Sequencing data were pooled across the five patients for each of nine subset-tissue groups and compared by unsupervised clustering of TCR gene usage. Repertoire similarity was calculated with the Morisita-Horn index, weighting shared sequences by their contribution to each repertoire. TCRdb reprocessed the public reads (quality trimming at Q25 with fastp, clone calling with MiXCR) and kept in-frame beta chains. Rows are combined by CDR3 protein, so each entry shows the most common genes and DNA. Here the V and J calls rest on TCRdb's processing, not on the authors' analysis. This sample comprises 62,000 or so distinct CDR3 sequences, about 20% of them detected only once. Over 2.5% of the sample goes to the ten largest clones.

What was sequenced was memory CD4+ T cells sorted from a lymph node. The sample's cell subset or site label is to be understood as: memory CD4+ T cells, CD4+CD45RO+CD25-. The TCR was taken from a female donor with breast cancer. The chain was built from TRBV6-2 or TRBV6-3 and TRBJ1-4, with the D gene not confidently named. The CDR3 reads as follows: CVSRTNEKLFF. The nucleotide sequence reads as follows: TGTGTCAGCAGGACCAATGAAAAACTGTTTTTT.